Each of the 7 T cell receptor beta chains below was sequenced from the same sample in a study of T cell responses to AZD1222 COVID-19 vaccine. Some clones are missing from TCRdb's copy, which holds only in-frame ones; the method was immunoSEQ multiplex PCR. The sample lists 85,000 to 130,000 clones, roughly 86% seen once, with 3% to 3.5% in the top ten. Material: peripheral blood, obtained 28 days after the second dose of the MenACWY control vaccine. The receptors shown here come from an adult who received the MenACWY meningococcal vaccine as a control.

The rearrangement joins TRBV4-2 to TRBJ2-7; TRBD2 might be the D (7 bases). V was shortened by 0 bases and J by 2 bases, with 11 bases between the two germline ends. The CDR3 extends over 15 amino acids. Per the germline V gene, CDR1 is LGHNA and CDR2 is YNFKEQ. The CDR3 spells CASSQEYGGPYEQYF. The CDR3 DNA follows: TGTGCCAGCAGCCAAGAGTACGGGGGGCCCTACGAGCAGTACTTC.

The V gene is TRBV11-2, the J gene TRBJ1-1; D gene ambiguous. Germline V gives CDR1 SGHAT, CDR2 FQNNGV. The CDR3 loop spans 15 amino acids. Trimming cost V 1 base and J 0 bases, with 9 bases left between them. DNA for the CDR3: TGTGCCAGCAGCTTAGGAGGACCGCTGAACACTGAAGCTTTCTTT. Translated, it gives CASSLGGPLNTEAFF.

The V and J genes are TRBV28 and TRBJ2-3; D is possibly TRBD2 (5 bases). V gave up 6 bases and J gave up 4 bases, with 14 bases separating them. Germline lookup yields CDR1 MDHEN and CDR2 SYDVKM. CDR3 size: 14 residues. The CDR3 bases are TGTGCCAGCAGGCTGGTGGGGAGACCAGATACGCAGTATTTT. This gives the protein CASRLVGRPDTQYF.

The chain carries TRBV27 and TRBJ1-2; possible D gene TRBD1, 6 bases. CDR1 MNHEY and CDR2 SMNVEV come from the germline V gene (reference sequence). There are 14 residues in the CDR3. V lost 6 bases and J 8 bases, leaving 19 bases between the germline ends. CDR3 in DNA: TGTGCCAGCAGCGACTACCGGCAGGGGCAAGGCTACACCTTC. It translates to CASSDYRQGQGYTF.

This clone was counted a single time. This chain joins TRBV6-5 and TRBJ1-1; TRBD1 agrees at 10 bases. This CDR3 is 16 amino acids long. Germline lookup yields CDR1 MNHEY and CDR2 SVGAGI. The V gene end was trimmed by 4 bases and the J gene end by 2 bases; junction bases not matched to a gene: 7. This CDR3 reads CASSFYRDRGNTEAFF. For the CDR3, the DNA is TGTGCCAGCAGTTTCTACCGGGACAGGGGTAACACTGAAGCTTTCTTT.

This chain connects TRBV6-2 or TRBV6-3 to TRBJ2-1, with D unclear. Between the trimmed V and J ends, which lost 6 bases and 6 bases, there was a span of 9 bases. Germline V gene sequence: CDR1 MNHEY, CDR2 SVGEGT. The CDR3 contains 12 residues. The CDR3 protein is CASSSVPNEQFF. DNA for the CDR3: TGTGCCAGCAGCTCGGTCCCCAATGAGCAGTTCTTC.

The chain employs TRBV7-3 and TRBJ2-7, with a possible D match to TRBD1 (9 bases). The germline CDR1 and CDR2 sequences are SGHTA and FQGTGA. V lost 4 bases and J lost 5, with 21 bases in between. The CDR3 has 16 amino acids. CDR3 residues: CASSSGGGTGYHEQYF. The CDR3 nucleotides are TGTGCCAGCAGCTCGGGAGGGGGGACAGGGTACCACGAGCAGTACTTC.